This T cell receptor (beta chain) is drawn from a study of cytotoxic CD8 clonotypes in ibrutinib-treated CLL. Overall study context: In all, about 11 patients were relapsed/refractory, about 15 were treatment-naive and 17 were IGHV unmutated. General study results and limits: Baseline-level clonality went beyond age-matched healthy donors and moved in step with circulating CD8+ T-cell counts. Clonality increased at ibrutinib response, then returned toward baseline at progression.

The trim removed 5 bases at V and 0 bases at J, leaving 10 bases unmatched. The CDR3 extends over 17 amino acids. Germline-derived CDR1 and CDR2 are MDHEN and SYDVKM. Targeted sequencing depth ranged from 1 in 200,000 to 1 in 1 million T cells. The assay was immunoSEQ multiplex PCR, and TCRdb's table has in-frame clones only and misses some. Among roughly 40,000 clones listed, roughly two thirds were seen once. For this clone: What it recognizes is unknown.

J is TRBJ1-5 and V is TRBV28; 7 bases align to TRBD1. The sequencing used PBMCs, collected after 12 months of ibrutinib treatment. This sequence was found in a human donor with chronic lymphocytic leukemia. The CDR3 region is CASSPSPTGNSNQPQHF. The CDR3 DNA is TGTGCCAGCAGTCCCAGCCCGACAGGGAATAGCAATCAGCCCCAGCATTTT.